The clone carrying this T cell receptor (beta chain) was detected only a few times. Trimming stripped 0 bases from V and 1 base from J, with 11 bases between. There are 16 residues in the CDR3. The sample is drawn from a study of identical twins. Each cDNA held unique molecular identifiers, and template switching gave it a universal primer site. MiXCR, run by TCRdb on the 5' RACE reads, gives a single entry per CDR3 protein. This sample yields about 1.7 million distinct CDR3 sequences, of which more than 30% are seen a single time; over 0.25% belongs to the top ten. The sample comprised cord blood. The TCR comes from a newborn girl in good health. The genes are TRBV12-3 or TRBV12-4 and TRBJ2-3, with D uncertain. The CDR3 nucleotides are TGTGCCAGCAGTTTAGCGCGCAGGCCCCGCACAGATACGCAGTATTTT. Its translation: CASSLARRPRTDTQYF.